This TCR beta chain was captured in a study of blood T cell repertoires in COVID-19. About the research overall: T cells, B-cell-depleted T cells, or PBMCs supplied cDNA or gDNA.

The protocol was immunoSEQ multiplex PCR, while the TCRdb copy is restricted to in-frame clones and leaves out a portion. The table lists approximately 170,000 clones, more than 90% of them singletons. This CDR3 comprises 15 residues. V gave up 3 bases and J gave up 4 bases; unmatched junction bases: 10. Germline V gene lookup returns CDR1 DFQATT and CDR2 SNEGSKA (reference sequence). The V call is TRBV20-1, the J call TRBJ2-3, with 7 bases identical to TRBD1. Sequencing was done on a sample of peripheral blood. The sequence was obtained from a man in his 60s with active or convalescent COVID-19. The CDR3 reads CSASAQGVFADTQYF. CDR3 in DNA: TGCAGTGCTAGTGCGCAGGGGGTGTTCGCAGATACGCAGTATTTT.